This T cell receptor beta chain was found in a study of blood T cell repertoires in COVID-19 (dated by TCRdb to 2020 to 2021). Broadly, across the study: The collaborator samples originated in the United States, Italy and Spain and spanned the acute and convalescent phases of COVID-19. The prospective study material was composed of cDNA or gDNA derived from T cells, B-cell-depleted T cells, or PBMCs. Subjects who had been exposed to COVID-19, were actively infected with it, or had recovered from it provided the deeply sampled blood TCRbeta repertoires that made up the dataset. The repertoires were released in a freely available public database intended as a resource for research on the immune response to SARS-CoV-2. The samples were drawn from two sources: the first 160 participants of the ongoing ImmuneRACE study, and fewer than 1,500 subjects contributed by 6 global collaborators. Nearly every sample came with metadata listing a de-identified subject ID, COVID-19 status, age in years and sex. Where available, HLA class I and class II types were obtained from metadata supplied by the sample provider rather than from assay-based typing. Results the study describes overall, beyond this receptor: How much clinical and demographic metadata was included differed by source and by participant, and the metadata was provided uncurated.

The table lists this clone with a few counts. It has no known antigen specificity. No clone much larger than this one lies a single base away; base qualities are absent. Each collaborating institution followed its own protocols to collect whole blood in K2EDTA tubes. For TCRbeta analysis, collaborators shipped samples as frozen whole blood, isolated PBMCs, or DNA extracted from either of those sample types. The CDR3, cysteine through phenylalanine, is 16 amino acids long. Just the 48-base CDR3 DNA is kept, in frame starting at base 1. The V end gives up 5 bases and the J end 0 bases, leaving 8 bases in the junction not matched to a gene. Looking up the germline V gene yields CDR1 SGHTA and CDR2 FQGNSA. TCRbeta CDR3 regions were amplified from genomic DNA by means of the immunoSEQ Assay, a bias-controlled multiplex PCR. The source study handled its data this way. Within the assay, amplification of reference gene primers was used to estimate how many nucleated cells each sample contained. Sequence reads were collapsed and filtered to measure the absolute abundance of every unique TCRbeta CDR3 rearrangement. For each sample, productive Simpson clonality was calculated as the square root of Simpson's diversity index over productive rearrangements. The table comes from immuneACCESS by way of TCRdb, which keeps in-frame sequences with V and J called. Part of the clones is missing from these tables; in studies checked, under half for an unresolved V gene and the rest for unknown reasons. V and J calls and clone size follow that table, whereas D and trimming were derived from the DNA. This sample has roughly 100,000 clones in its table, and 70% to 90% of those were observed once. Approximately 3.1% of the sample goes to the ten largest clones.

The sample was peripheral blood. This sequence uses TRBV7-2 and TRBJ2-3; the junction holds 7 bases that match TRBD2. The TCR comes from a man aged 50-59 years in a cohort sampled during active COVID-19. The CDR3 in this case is CASSPSGATSTDTQYF. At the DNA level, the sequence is TGTGCCAGCAGCCCTAGCGGAGCAACTAGCACAGATACGCAGTATTTT.